The TCR beta chain under discussion was sequenced for a study of OX40 agonist ivuxolimab in advanced cancers. Study details: Patients were dosed with the agonistic anti-OX40 (CD134) antibody ivuxolimab.

Study-wide results and caveats: Expanded clones were, on average, more numerous in CD8+ T cells than in CD4+. Clonal expansion was seen in CD4+ and CD8+ blood T cells by week 6 at 0.1 to 3.0 mg/kg. The work left the antigen specificity of expanded peripheral T cells undetermined.

This CDR3 spans 15 amino acids. Germline assignment: CDR1 SGHTS and CDR2 YDEGEE. Losses at the gene ends were 4 bases for V and 4 bases for J; bases not matched to a gene: 6. This clone was counted once. What it recognizes is unknown. The repertoire was sequenced with immunoSEQ multiplex PCR; TCRdb's copy has only in-frame clones and lacks some. The sample lists more than 55,000 clones, 86% occurring once. The V and J genes are TRBV5-8 and TRBJ2-3; TRBD2 agrees at 10 bases. The source is an adult with an advanced solid tumor such as melanoma, head and neck, liver or kidney cancer. Sequenced material: CD4+ or CD8+ T cells sorted from blood, taken in a trial of the OX40 agonist ivuxolimab. CDR3 protein: CASSNGLAEPDTQYF. CDR3 sequence (DNA): TGTGCCAGCAGCAACGGACTAGCGGAACCAGATACGCAGTATTTT.